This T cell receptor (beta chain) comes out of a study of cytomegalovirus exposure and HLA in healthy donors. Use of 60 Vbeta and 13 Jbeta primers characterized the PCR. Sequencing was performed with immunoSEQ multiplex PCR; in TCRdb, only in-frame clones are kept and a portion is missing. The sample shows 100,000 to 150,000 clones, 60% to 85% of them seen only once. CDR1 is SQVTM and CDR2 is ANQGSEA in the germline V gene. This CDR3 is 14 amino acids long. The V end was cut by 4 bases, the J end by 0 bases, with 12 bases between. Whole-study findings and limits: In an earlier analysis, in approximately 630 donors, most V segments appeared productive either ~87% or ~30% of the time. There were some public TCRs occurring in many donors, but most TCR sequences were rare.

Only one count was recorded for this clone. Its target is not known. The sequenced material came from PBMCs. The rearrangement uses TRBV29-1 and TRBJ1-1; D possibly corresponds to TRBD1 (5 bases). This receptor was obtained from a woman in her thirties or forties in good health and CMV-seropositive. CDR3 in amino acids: CSVGAGFMNTEAFF. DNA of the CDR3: TGCAGCGTTGGTGCAGGGTTCATGAACACTGAAGCTTTCTTT. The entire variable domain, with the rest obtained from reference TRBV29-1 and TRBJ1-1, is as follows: SAVISQKPSRDICQRGTSLTIQCQVDSQVTMMFWYRQQPGQSLTLIATANQGSEATYESGFVIDKFPISRPNLTFSTLTVSNMSPEDSSIYLCSVGAGFMNTEAFFGQGTRLTVV.